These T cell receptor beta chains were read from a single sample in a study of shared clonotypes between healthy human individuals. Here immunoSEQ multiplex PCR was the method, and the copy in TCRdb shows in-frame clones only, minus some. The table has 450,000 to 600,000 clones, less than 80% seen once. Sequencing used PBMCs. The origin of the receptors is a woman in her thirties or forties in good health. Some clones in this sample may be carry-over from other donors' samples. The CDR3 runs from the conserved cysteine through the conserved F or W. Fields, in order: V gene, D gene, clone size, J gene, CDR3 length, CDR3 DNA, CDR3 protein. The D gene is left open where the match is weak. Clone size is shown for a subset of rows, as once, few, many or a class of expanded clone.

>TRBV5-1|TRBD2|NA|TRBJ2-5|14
TGCGCCAGCAGCGGGGGGGAGATGGGAGAGACCCAGTACTTC
CASSGGEMGETQYF
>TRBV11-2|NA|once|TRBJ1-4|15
TGTGCCAGCAGCTTAGTGGCTGGGGCTAATGAAAAACTGTTTTTT
CASSLVAGANEKLFF
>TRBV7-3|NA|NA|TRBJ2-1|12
TGTGCCAGCAGCCCAACGTCTGGGGAGCAGTTCTTC
CASSPTSGEQFF
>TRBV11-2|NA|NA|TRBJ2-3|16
TGTGCCAGCAGCTTTTTCCGGGACACCAGCACAGATACGCAGTATTTT
CASSFFRDTSTDTQYF
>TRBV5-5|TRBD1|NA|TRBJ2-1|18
TGTGCCAGCAGCCCCCACCCCGGGACAGGGGGCTTATACAATGAGCAGTTCTTC
CASSPHPGTGGLYNEQFF
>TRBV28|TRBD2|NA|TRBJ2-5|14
TGTGCCAGCAGTTTGACTAGCGGGGAAGAGACCCAGTACTTC
CASSLTSGEETQYF
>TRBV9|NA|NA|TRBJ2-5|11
TGTGCCAGCAGCCAAGAAGAGACCCAGTACTTC
CASSQEETQYF
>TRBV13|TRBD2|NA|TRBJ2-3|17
TGTGCCAGCAGCTCCGATACTAGCGGACCTAGCACAGATACGCAGTATTTT
CASSSDTSGPSTDTQYF
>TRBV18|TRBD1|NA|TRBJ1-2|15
TGTGCCAGCTCACCAAGCGGCGGAGGGGGCGACGGCTACACCTTC
CASSPSGGGGDGYTF
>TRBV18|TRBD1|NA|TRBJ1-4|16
TGTGCCAGCTCTCGTGGACAGGGGGCCTTTAATGAAAAACTGTTTTTT
CASSRGQGAFNEKLFF
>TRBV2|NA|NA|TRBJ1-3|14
TGTGCCAGCAGTGCGACAGACTCTGGAAACACCATATATTTT
CASSATDSGNTIYF
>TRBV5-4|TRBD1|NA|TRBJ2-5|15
TGTGCCAGCAGCGAAAGACAGGGGGCTTGGGAGACCCAGTACTTC
CASSERQGAWETQYF
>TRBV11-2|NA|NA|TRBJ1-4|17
TGTGCCAGCAGCTTAGCCTACGGGTCTGGGTTTGGGGAAAAACTGTTTTTT
CASSLAYGSGFGEKLFF
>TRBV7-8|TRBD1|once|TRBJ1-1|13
TGTGCCAGCAGCTTTGGGACAGGGGGCTGGGCTTTCTTT
CASSFGTGGWAFF
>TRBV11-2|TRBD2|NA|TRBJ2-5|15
TGTGCCAGCAGACTTACTAGCGGACACCAAGAGACCCAGTACTTC
CASRLTSGHQETQYF
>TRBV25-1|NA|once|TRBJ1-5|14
TGTGCCAGCAGTGAACTGGGAGGAAGCGGGCCCCAGCATTTT
CASSELGGSGPQHF
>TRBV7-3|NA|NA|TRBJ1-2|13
TGTGCCAGCAGCCTCGATGGCGTAAGGGGCTACACCTTC
CASSLDGVRGYTF
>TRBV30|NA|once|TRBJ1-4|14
TGTGCCTGGAGTGTACGAGGGGGTGGTGAAAAACTGTTTTTT
CAWSVRGGGEKLFF
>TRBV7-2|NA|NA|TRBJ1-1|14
TGTGCCAGCAGGAGACCCGGAGGGGACACTGAAGCTTTCTTT
CASRRPGGDTEAFF
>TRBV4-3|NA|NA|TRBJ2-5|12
TGCGCCAGCAGCCAAGACCGGGAGACCCAGTACTTC
CASSQDRETQYF
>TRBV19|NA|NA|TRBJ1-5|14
TGTGCCAGTAGACCACAGGGTCGGAATCAGCCCCAGCATTTT
CASRPQGRNQPQHF
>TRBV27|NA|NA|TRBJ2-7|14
TGTGCCAGCAGGCCTTGGGAGAGCTCCTACGAGCAGTACTTC
CASRPWESSYEQYF
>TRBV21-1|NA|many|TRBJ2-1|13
TGTGCCAGCAGCAATAGGGGGGCCAATGAGCAGTTCTTC
CASSNRGANEQFF
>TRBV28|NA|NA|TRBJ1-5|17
TGTGCCAGCAGGTCATCAGACGGACGGTGGGCGGGTCAGCCCCAGCATTTT
CASRSSDGRWAGQPQHF
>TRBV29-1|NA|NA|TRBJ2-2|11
TGCAGCGTTGGGGGGTCCGGGGAGCTGTTTTTT
CSVGGSGELFF
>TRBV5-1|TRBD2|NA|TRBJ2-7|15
TGCGCCAGCAGCCAGGGACTAGCGGGCGGCTACGAGCAGTACTTC
CASSQGLAGGYEQYF
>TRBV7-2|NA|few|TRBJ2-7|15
TGTGCCAGCAGCTTAGGCGGGGACAGAGCCTACGAGCAGTACTTC
CASSLGGDRAYEQYF
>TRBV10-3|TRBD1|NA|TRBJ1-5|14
TGTGCCATCAGTTCGACAGGGCAGGTTCAGCCCCAGCATTTT
CAISSTGQVQPQHF
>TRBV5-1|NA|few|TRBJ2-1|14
TGCGCCAGCAGCTTTGATTGGGATTCCAATGAGCAGTTCTTC
CASSFDWDSNEQFF
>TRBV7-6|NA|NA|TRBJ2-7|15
TGTGCCAGCAGCTTAGCTGACGCCAGTTCCTACGAGCAGTACTTC
CASSLADASSYEQYF
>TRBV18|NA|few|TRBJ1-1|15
TGTGCCAGCTCACCACGACAGGCCGAGGGCACTGAAGCTTTCTTT
CASSPRQAEGTEAFF
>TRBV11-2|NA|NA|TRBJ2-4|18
TGTGCCAGCAGCTTAGGTTCAGGGCGGGTAATTGGCAAAAACATTCAGTACTTC
CASSLGSGRVIGKNIQYF
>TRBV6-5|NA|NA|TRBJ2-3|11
TGTGCCAGCACTAGAACAGATACGCAGTATTTT
CASTRTDTQYF
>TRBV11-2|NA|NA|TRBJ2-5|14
TGTGCCAGCAGCCGACCAACCCTCTTTTGGGAGCAGTACTTC
CASSRPTLFWEQYF
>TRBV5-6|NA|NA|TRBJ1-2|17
TGTGCCAGCAGCTTGGACGTCACATTTTACCCTAACTATGGCTACACCTTC
CASSLDVTFYPNYGYTF
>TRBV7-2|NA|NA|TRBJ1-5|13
TGTGCCAGCAGTCTGGCGGGGGATCAGCCCCAGCATTTT
CASSLAGDQPQHF
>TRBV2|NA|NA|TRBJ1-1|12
TGTGCCAGCAGTCCAGGATGGGGGGAAGCTTTCTTT
CASSPGWGEAFF
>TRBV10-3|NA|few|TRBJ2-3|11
TGTGCCATCAGTGAAGAGGATACGCAGTATTTT
CAISEEDTQYF
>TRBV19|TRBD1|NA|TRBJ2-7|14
TGTGCCAGTAGTCTTGGACAGGGGCCCTACGAGCAGTACTTC
CASSLGQGPYEQYF
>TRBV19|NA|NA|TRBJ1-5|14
TGTGCCAGTAATAGGGGTGCGAGCAATCAGCCCCAGCATTTT
CASNRGASNQPQHF
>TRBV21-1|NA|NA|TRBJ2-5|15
TGTGCCAGCAGCAAGAGACTAGCGGGAGGAGAGACCCAGTACTTC
CASSKRLAGGETQYF
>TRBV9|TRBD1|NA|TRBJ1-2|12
TGTGCCAGCAGTGAACAGGGGTATGGCTACACCTTC
CASSEQGYGYTF
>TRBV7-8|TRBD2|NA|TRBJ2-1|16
TGTGCCAGCAGGCGACCGGGACTAGCGGGGATCAATGAGCAGTTCTTC
CASRRPGLAGINEQFF
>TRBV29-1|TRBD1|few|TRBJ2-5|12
TGCAGCACCGGACAGGTCGGCGAGACCCAGTACTTC
CSTGQVGETQYF
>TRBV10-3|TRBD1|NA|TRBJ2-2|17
TGTGCCATCAGTGAGTCAGCACAGGGGGCTGATGGCGGGGAGCTGTTTTTT
CAISESAQGADGGELFF
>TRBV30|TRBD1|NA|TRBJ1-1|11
TGTGCCAGGGACAGGGGCACTGAAGCTTTCTTT
CARDRGTEAFF
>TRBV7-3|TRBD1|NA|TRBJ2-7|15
TGTGCCAGCAGCTTAACCGGGACAGGAGCCTACGAGCAGTACTTC
CASSLTGTGAYEQYF
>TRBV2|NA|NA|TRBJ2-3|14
TGTGCCAGCAGGGACGCGTCTAGCACAGATACGCAGTATTTT
CASRDASSTDTQYF
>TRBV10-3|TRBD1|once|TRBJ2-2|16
TGTGCCACCCTAAACAGGGGTCAAGGCGACACCGGGGAGCTGTTTTTT
CATLNRGQGDTGELFF
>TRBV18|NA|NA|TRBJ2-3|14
TGTGCCAGCTCACCACCGAGGAACACAGATACGCAGTATTTT
CASSPPRNTDTQYF